This T cell receptor (beta chain) appears in the sequencing data of a study of cytomegalovirus exposure and HLA in healthy donors. Findings of the study overall: A few CMV-associated chains were confirmed in vitro to be specific for CMV antigens. HLA restriction was apparent for most CMV-associated TCR beta chains in a later analysis. Researchers catalogued some 160 TCR beta chains as cytomegalovirus-associated. Indistinguishable V segments such as TRBV6-2 and TRBV6-3 were excluded.

V was shortened by 0 bases and J by 1 base, with 5 bases between the two germline ends. Per germline, CDR1 SGHTA and CDR2 FQGNSA. The CDR3 has 14 amino acids. Researchers ran the PCR with 60 Vbeta and 13 Jbeta primers. Some clones are missing from TCRdb's copy, which holds only in-frame ones; the method was immunoSEQ multiplex PCR. This listing includes about 100,000 clones. Points on this clone: Its antigen is unknown.

Material: PBMCs. The chain combines TRBV7-2 with TRBJ2-3; weak D call: TRBD1 (5 bases). The receptor comes from a man aged 45-60 years in good health and CMV-seronegative. The CDR3, as DNA: TGTGCCAGCAGCTTAGCAGGGGGCACAGATACGCAGTATTTT. Translating it yields CASSLAGGTDTQYF. The whole variable domain, remainder taken from reference TRBV7-2 and TRBJ2-3, is GAGVSQSPSNKVTEKGKDVELRCDPISGHTALYWYRQSLGQGLEFLIYFQGNSAPDKSGLPSDRFSAERTGGSVSTLTIQRTQQEDSAVYLCASSLAGGTDTQYFGPGTRLTVL.